The rows below give T cell receptor beta chains drawn from one sample of a study of blood T cell repertoires in COVID-19. Profiled with immunoSEQ multiplex PCR; TCRdb holds only in-frame clones, not every one. This table holds around 43,000 clones, roughly 90% found once. Material: peripheral blood. The receptors were sampled from a man in his fifties or sixties with active COVID-19. Both conserved end residues are part of each CDR3. A D gene is named only where the DNA matches it firmly. The listing skips clone size in some rows; elsewhere it reads once, few, many or a size class.

D,size,length,J,V,CDR3,DNA
TRBD1,.,15,TRBJ2-1,TRBV11-2,CASSFRTGGVNEQFF,TGTGCCAGCAGCTTCCGGACAGGGGGAGTCAATGAGCAGTTCTTC
.,.,14,TRBJ2-3,TRBV5-4,CASSLEGGTDTQYF,TGTGCCAGCAGCTTGGAAGGAGGGACAGATACGCAGTATTTT
TRBD1,.,14,TRBJ1-6,TRBV2,CATVRDREKSPLHF,TGTGCCACCGTCCGGGACAGGGAGAAATCACCCCTCCACTTT
TRBD1,.,14,TRBJ1-4,TRBV25-1,CASSWGTGNEKLFF,TGTGCCAGCAGTTGGGGGACAGGGAACGAAAAACTGTTTTTT
TRBD1,.,14,TRBJ2-5,TRBV28,CASSWDRAGETQYF,TGTGCCAGCAGCTGGGACAGGGCTGGTGAGACCCAGTACTTC
TRBD1,.,16,TRBJ2-7,TRBV6-2/TRBV6-3,CASSPRTGTGPYEQYF,TGTGCCAGCAGTCCCCGGACCGGGACAGGACCCTACGAGCAGTACTTC
.,.,12,TRBJ1-2,TRBV10-3,CAINNEQDGYTF,TGTGCCATCAATAATGAACAGGATGGCTACACCTTC
.,few,16,TRBJ2-3,TRBV24-1,CATSDLPGLSTDTQYF,TGTGCCACCAGTGATCTACCGGGACTGAGCACAGATACGCAGTATTTT
.,.,13,TRBJ1-5,TRBV3-1/TRBV3-2,CASSRQLNQPQHF,TGTGCCAGCAGTCGACAGCTCAATCAGCCCCAGCATTTT
.,.,15,TRBJ2-1,TRBV4-1,CASSQEWQKVNEQFF,TGCGCCAGCAGCCAAGAATGGCAGAAAGTCAATGAGCAGTTCTTC
.,.,15,TRBJ2-7,TRBV9,CASSTDDRPTYEQYF,TGTGCCAGCAGCACCGACGACAGGCCTACCTACGAGCAGTACTTC
.,.,15,TRBJ1-1,TRBV13,CASSPAGDGNTEAFF,TGTGCCAGCAGCCCTGCGGGGGACGGGAACACTGAAGCTTTCTTT
.,.,14,TRBJ1-5,TRBV4-3,CASSQDIGNQPQHF,TGCGCCAGCAGCCAAGATATTGGCAATCAGCCCCAGCATTTT
TRBD1,.,15,TRBJ1-5,TRBV10-3,CAISEWGQGHQPQHF,TGTGCCATCAGTGAGTGGGGACAGGGTCATCAGCCCCAGCATTTT
TRBD2,.,19,TRBJ2-1,TRBV7-9,CASSLAWGLAGGSYNEQFF,TGTGCCAGCAGCTTAGCGTGGGGACTAGCGGGAGGGTCCTACAATGAGCAGTTCTTC
TRBD1,few,14,TRBJ1-5,TRBV2,CASSPRQGHQPQHF,TGTGCCAGCAGCCCCCGACAGGGCCATCAGCCCCAGCATTTT
TRBD1,.,15,TRBJ1-6,TRBV2,CASSDPGQRYSPLHF,TGTGCCAGCAGTGACCCGGGACAGCGTTATTCACCCCTCCACTTT
.,.,13,TRBJ1-1,TRBV3-1/TRBV3-2,CASSRGGNTEAFF,TGTGCCAGCAGCCGAGGGGGGAACACTGAAGCTTTCTTT
TRBD2,.,15,TRBJ2-7,TRBV6-5,CASRPLAGGSHEQYF,TGTGCCAGCAGACCACTAGCGGGAGGTTCCCACGAGCAGTACTTC
TRBD1,.,16,TRBJ1-5,TRBV6-4,CASSGGTGLIDQPQHF,TGTGCCAGCAGTGGGGGGACAGGGTTGATAGATCAGCCCCAGCATTTT
.,.,13,TRBJ2-3,TRBV7-9,CASSFHGLDTQYF,TGTGCCAGCAGCTTTCACGGGTTAGATACGCAGTATTTT
TRBD2,.,16,TRBJ2-7,TRBV28,CASSWISGRAIYEQYF,TGTGCCAGCAGTTGGATAAGCGGGAGGGCGATCTACGAGCAGTACTTC
.,.,14,TRBJ2-3,TRBV6-5,CASSYSNLGDTQYF,TGTGCCAGCAGTTACTCCAACCTCGGGGATACGCAGTATTTT
TRBD1,.,14,TRBJ1-1,TRBV28,CASSLKNRGLAAFF,TGTGCCAGCAGTTTGAAGAACAGGGGGCTCGCAGCTTTCTTT
.,.,14,TRBJ2-7,TRBV2,CASSVDSPSYEQYF,TGTGCCAGCAGTGTAGACAGCCCCTCCTACGAGCAGTACTTC
.,.,13,TRBJ1-3,TRBV19,CASRRGNEDTIYF,TGTGCCAGTAGGAGGGGGAACGAAGACACCATATATTTT
TRBD2,.,16,TRBJ2-3,TRBV29-1,CSVEGGLAGSTDTQYF,TGCAGCGTTGAAGGAGGACTAGCGGGGAGCACAGATACGCAGTATTTT
.,.,13,TRBJ1-2,TRBV27,CASSLIGSGVHTF,TGTGCCAGCAGTTTAATCGGGAGCGGGGTCCACACCTTC
.,.,15,TRBJ1-1,TRBV18,CASSPSKGGDTEAFF,TGTGCCAGCTCACCAAGCAAGGGAGGGGACACTGAAGCTTTCTTT
.,once,15,TRBJ2-7,TRBV10-2,CASSGDDWTSYEQYF,TGCGCCAGCAGTGGGGATGACTGGACTTCCTACGAGCAGTACTTC
.,once,13,TRBJ2-1,TRBV15,CATSPQVYNEQFF,TGTGCCACCAGCCCCCAGGTCTACAATGAGCAGTTCTTC
.,.,16,TRBJ2-4,TRBV5-1,CASSLAVQGAKNIQYF,TGCGCCAGCAGCTTGGCGGTCCAGGGGGCCAAAAACATTCAGTACTTC
.,few,14,TRBJ1-5,TRBV6-2/TRBV6-3,CASSLGASNQPQHF,TGTGCCAGCAGTTTGGGGGCTAGCAATCAGCCCCAGCATTTT
.,.,16,TRBJ2-7,TRBV28,CASSGPENGVSYEQYF,TGTGCCAGTAGTGGACCCGAGAACGGGGTCTCCTACGAGCAGTACTTC
.,.,14,TRBJ1-4,TRBV29-1,CSVGWGRSNEKLFF,TGCAGCGTTGGGTGGGGCAGATCTAATGAAAAACTGTTTTTT
.,.,15,TRBJ2-7,TRBV10-1,CASSEGSGASYEQYF,TGCGCCAGCAGCGAAGGGAGTGGAGCCTCCTACGAGCAGTACTTC
.,.,15,TRBJ2-1,TRBV14,CASSYGTSPTNEQFF,TGTGCCAGCAGCTACGGCACTAGCCCCACCAATGAGCAGTTCTTC
TRBD1,.,16,TRBJ2-1,TRBV6-4,CASSETTGTGGNEQFF,TGTGCCAGCAGTGAGACTACCGGGACAGGGGGCAATGAGCAGTTCTTC
.,few,14,TRBJ2-3,TRBV4-2,CASSQANAGDTQYF,TGTGCCAGCAGCCAAGCGAATGCGGGAGATACGCAGTATTTT
.,.,14,TRBJ1-5,TRBV28,CASSFPGAGQPQHF,TGTGCCAGCAGTTTCCCAGGGGCTGGGCAGCCCCAGCATTTT
.,.,12,TRBJ2-7,TRBV24-1,CATSDSSGTPYF,TGTGCCACCAGTGACTCTTCCGGGACACCGTACTTC
.,.,15,TRBJ1-5,TRBV27,CASSFGVPPNQPQHF,TGTGCCAGCAGTTTCGGGGTACCCCCTAATCAGCCCCAGCATTTT
.,.,17,TRBJ1-2,TRBV29-1,CSVRETNRDSAPYGYTF,TGCAGCGTTCGTGAAACCAACCGGGACTCCGCTCCCTATGGCTACACCTTC
.,.,13,TRBJ2-3,TRBV7-8,CASEGTYTDTQYF,TGTGCCAGCGAGGGCACCTACACAGATACGCAGTATTTT
.,.,14,TRBJ2-1,TRBV6-2/TRBV6-3,CASSYNSETYEQFF,TGTGCCAGCAGTTACAATAGCGAGACCTATGAGCAGTTCTTC
.,.,16,TRBJ2-1,TRBV15,CATSLTFMSSYNEQFF,TGTGCCACCAGCCTTACCTTTATGAGCTCCTACAATGAGCAGTTCTTC
.,.,13,TRBJ2-7,TRBV7-9,CASSLGVSYEQYF,TGTGCCAGCAGCCTCGGGGTCTCCTACGAGCAGTACTTC
.,.,15,TRBJ2-3,TRBV6-1,CASSEWTANTDTQYF,TGTGCCAGCAGTGAGTGGACAGCCAACACAGATACGCAGTATTTT
TRBD1,.,17,TRBJ1-2,TRBV27,CASSSYPGQGTPWGYTF,TGTGCCAGCAGTTCCTACCCGGGACAGGGTACCCCATGGGGCTACACCTTC
.,.,11,TRBJ1-2,TRBV29-1,CSVEGDSGYTF,TGCAGCGTTGAAGGTGACTCAGGCTACACCTTC
TRBD1,.,16,TRBJ1-2,TRBV19,CASSPHTGGVGYGYTF,TGTGCCAGTAGCCCGCACACAGGGGGAGTCGGCTATGGCTACACCTTC
TRBD1,.,14,TRBJ2-7,TRBV30,CACHGTGRIYEQYF,TGTGCCTGTCACGGGACAGGGCGAATTTACGAGCAGTACTTC
.,few,14,TRBJ1-5,TRBV3-1/TRBV3-2,CASSHGRRDQPQHF,TGTGCCAGCAGCCATGGCCGGAGGGATCAGCCCCAGCATTTT
TRBD1,.,15,TRBJ1-6,TRBV27,CASSFRTGGNSPLHF,TGTGCCAGCAGTTTCCGGACAGGGGGAAATTCACCCCTCCACTTT
.,.,11,TRBJ2-2,TRBV30,CAWDSTGELFF,TGTGCCTGGGACAGCACCGGGGAGCTGTTTTTT
TRBD1,medium-sized,12,TRBJ2-7,TRBV5-1,CASSLRGPELYF,TGCGCCAGCAGCTTGAGGGGGCCCGAACTGTACTTC
TRBD2,.,16,TRBJ2-1,TRBV7-8,CASTQRGSGGLNEQFF,TGTGCCAGCACCCAGAGAGGGTCGGGAGGCCTCAATGAGCAGTTCTTC